Following are 7 T cell receptor beta chains from one sample sequenced in a study of blood T cell repertoires in COVID-19. The assay was immunoSEQ multiplex PCR, and TCRdb's table has in-frame clones only and misses some. Among around 360,000 clones listed, about 90% were seen once. Sequencing input: PBMCs or T cells enriched from blood (not recorded which). These receptor sequences come from a woman between 25 and 40 years old who had recovered from COVID-19.

The V call is TRBV19, the J call TRBJ2-1; possible D gene TRBD1, 5 bases. This CDR3 is 15 amino acids long. Germline V gene lookup returns CDR1 LNHDA and CDR2 SQIVND (reference sequence). V shed 3 bases and J shed 4 bases, with 13 bases lying between them. The DNA of the CDR3 is TGTGCCAGTAGTATCGACAGTCTGGGATACAATGAGCAGTTCTTC. This translates into CASSIDSLGYNEQFF.

V gene TRBV25-1 combines with J gene TRBJ1-1; a possible D gene is TRBD1 (5 bases). V was pared by 5 bases and J by 10 bases, with 14 bases between. Germline CDR1 reads MGHDK; CDR2 reads SYGVNS. The CDR3 consists of 12 residues. DNA of the CDR3: TGTGCCAGCAGTCTTGACAGTGTGGGAGCTTTCTTT. Translated, it gives CASSLDSVGAFF.

The gene calls are TRBV9 and TRBJ2-3, with D possibly being TRBD2 (7 bases). Germline CDR1 and CDR2: SGDLS and YYNGEE. Trimming pared 4 bases from V and 4 bases from J, leaving 19 bases between. The CDR3 sequence is 16 residues long. Here the CDR3 reads CASSFPRGHGADTQYF. The CDR3 region has the DNA TGTGCCAGCAGCTTCCCGCGGGGGCACGGAGCAGATACGCAGTATTTT.

The chain is built from TRBV7-9 and TRBJ2-1, with D possibly being TRBD1 (5 bases). CDR3 length equals 15 residues. V dropped 6 bases and J dropped 5 bases, with 17 bases sitting between them. Germline-derived CDR1 and CDR2 are SEHNR and FQNEAQ (reference sequence). The CDR3 bases are TGTGCCAGCAGTCTGGTCTCGCAGGGAAACAATGAGCAGTTCTTC. Encoded protein: CASSLVSQGNNEQFF.

This chain joins TRBV4-1 and TRBJ1-4; unclear D gene. Between the trimmed V and J ends, which lost 4 bases and 0 bases, there was a span of 12 bases. Per the germline V gene, CDR1 is MGHRA and CDR2 is YSYEKL. CDR3 length: 16 residues. Here the CDR3 reads CASSPPGVSTNEKLFF. CDR3 sequence (DNA): TGCGCCAGCAGCCCACCGGGAGTTTCAACTAATGAAAAACTGTTTTTT.

The sample holds many counts of this clone. V gene TRBV6-1 combines with J gene TRBJ2-2; TRBD2 might be the D (6 bases). Per germline, CDR1 MNHNS and CDR2 SASEGT. Trimming took 2 bases from V and 6 from J, leaving 19 bases between them. The CDR3 sequence is 17 residues long. This chain's CDR3 is CASSEFGTLGGAGELFF. As DNA, the CDR3 is TGTGCCAGCAGTGAATTCGGGACGTTAGGAGGGGCCGGGGAGCTGTTTTTT.

The genes are TRBV6-5 and TRBJ1-5; D might be TRBD1 (5 bases). Germline assignment: CDR1 MNHEY and CDR2 SVGAGI. CDR3 length equals 15 residues. V was pared by 4 bases and J by 4 bases, with 14 bases between. The DNA for the CDR3 is TGTGCCAGCAGTTTGACCGGTACAGGAAATCAGCCCCAGCATTTT. This translates into CASSLTGTGNQPQHF.